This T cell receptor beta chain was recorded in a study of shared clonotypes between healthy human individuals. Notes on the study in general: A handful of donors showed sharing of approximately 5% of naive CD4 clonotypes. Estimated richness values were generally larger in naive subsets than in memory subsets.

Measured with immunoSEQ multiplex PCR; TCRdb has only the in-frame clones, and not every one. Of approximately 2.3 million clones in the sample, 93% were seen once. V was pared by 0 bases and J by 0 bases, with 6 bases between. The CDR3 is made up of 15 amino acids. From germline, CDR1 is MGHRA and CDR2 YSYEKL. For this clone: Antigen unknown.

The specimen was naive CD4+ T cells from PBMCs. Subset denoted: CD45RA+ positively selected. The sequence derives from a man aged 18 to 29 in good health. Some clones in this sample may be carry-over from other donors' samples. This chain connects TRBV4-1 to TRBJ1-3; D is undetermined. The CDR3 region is CASSQEALSGNTIYF. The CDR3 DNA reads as TGCGCCAGCAGCCAAGAAGCACTCTCTGGAAACACCATATATTTT.